The rows below give T cell receptor beta chains drawn from one sample of a study of monozygotic twins with inflammatory bowel disease. TCRdb reworked the 5' RACE reads into one entry per CDR3 protein, no DNA. The sample totals approximately 400,000 distinct CDR3 sequences. The specimen was blood. All receptors come from a human donor with ulcerative colitis or Crohn's disease, or a healthy co-twin of an affected twin (not recorded which). Both conserved end residues are part of each CDR3.

V,J,CDR3
TRBV21-1,TRBJ1-5,CASSPLGQGGQPQHF
TRBV19,TRBJ2-4,CASRDDRSLSNIQYF
TRBV19,TRBJ2-2,CASSAGHANTGELFF
TRBV20-1,TRBJ2-1,CSARIGGGQISYNEQFF
TRBV25-1,TRBJ1-2,CASIPRRKPGYTF
TRBV4-3,TRBJ2-3,CASSQEGSFPDTQYF
TRBV5-1,TRBJ1-1,CASSLRGLQNTEAFF
TRBV20-1,TRBJ2-5,CSATAGLRETQYF
TRBV2,TRBJ2-5,CASSAPGLGPMETQYF
TRBV23-1,TRBJ2-1,CTSTASRDGGGNEQFF
TRBV27,TRBJ1-5,CASSFGVNSNQPQHF
TRBV28,TRBJ1-5,CASSPYRKGQPQHF
TRBV29-1,TRBJ2-5,CSVEPQPQETQYF
TRBV28,TRBJ2-5,CSVRDRLNLQETQYF
TRBV6-5,TRBJ2-1,CASSYYTTNSRGNEQFF
TRBV20-1,TRBJ1-1,CSASTRGGTEAFF
TRBV20-1,TRBJ1-2,CSASSGTGGYGYTF
TRBV3-1,TRBJ2-3,CASSHGDRGILDTQYF
TRBV6-1,TRBJ2-2,CASTLGLATNTGELFF
TRBV20-1,TRBJ1-2,CSASVLQGSQGANYGYTF
TRBV7-9,TRBJ1-1,CASSSRVPEAFF
TRBV12-3/TRBV12-4,TRBJ1-1,CASSLTQGATEAFF
TRBV2,TRBJ2-7,CASSDGQVYEQYF
TRBV12-3/TRBV12-4,TRBJ2-6,CASKSRSSGANVLTF
TRBV11-2,TRBJ1-4,CASSKDRANEKLFF
TRBV20-1,TRBJ2-7,CSARGAKTAYEQYF
TRBV3-1,TRBJ1-1,CASSQVSGTEAFF
TRBV9,TRBJ1-2,CASSVGVGRDYGYTF
TRBV28,TRBJ2-7,CASSPPGDFSYEQYF
TRBV11-1,TRBJ2-1,CASSSLEWTSGAISYNEQFF
TRBV19,TRBJ2-3,CASSIQQGRDTQYF
TRBV27,TRBJ2-6,CASSFSGTGANVLTF
TRBV4-2,TRBJ2-5,CASSQDPPSGSGGRQETQYF
TRBV20-1,TRBJ2-7,CSVQGHPYEQYF
TRBV19,TRBJ1-4,CASSIAGNEKLFF
TRBV27,TRBJ2-5,CASSIQETQHF
TRBV3-1,TRBJ2-3,CASSPQGGGSDTQYF
TRBV5-1,TRBJ2-7,CASSLIQAHEQYF
TRBV9,TRBJ1-1,CASSVMGTGGAFF
TRBV2,TRBJ2-5,CATMQGDQETQYF
TRBV7-9,TRBJ2-7,CASGGASSNYEQYF
TRBV20-1,TRBJ2-7,CSAVTVDEQYF
TRBV20-1,TRBJ2-6,CSASDRISSGANVLTF
TRBV19,TRBJ1-2,CASSRPGGGGYTF
TRBV12-3/TRBV12-4,TRBJ1-3,CASNNQEGLRDTIYF
TRBV20-1,TRBJ2-2,CSAQDRAGTGELFF
TRBV28,TRBJ2-1,CASSYILAGGRNEQFF
TRBV3-1,TRBJ2-1,CASSHSGTGYNEQFF
TRBV7-8,TRBJ1-1,CASSQTVDTEAFF
TRBV29-1,TRBJ2-1,CSVEDADFFFNEQFF
TRBV11-2,TRBJ1-6,CASSLSFTGTGGSSPLHF
TRBV6-1,TRBJ1-1,CASKTGGYGAEAFF
TRBV10-3,TRBJ2-3,CAISESGEGTDTQYF
TRBV29-1,TRBJ1-2,CSVGGISSYGYTF
TRBV5-5,TRBJ2-3,CASRPPFSPFSTDTQYF
TRBV5-6,TRBJ1-2,CASFRTENYGYTF